The 11 T cell receptor beta chains reported below all come from one sample, sequenced in a study of CD8 T cells in Susac syndrome. With random hexamers, 0.5 to 1 ug RNA was reverse transcribed. TCRdb analysed the immunoSEQ multiplex PCR reads with MiXCR anew, one entry per CDR3 protein. This table holds 120,000 or so distinct CDR3 sequences, around 94% found once. Specimen: CD8+ T cells from PBMCs. The receptors originated from a human donor with Susac syndrome.

This chain uses TRBV6-1 with TRBJ2-1; TRBD1 aligns across 9 bases. This CDR3 has 15 amino acids. Germline-derived CDR1 and CDR2 are MNHNS and SASEGT. After removal of 7 bases from V and 8 bases from J, the junction contained 12 bases not matched to a gene. Here the CDR3 DNA reads TGTGCCAGCACTCTACGGGACAGGGCTGTTTATGAGCAGTTCTTC. Translated: CASTLRDRAVYEQFF.

The J gene is TRBJ2-1, the V gene TRBV12-3 or TRBV12-4, with TRBD2 identical over 12 bases. CDR3 length: 14 amino acids. Unmatched junction bases numbered 8, after V lost 8 bases and J lost 9 bases. In nucleotides, the CDR3 is TGTGCCAGCCTGACTAGCGGGAGTCATAGTGAGCAGTTCTTC. Its translation is CASLTSGSHSEQFF.

The rearrangement joins TRBV5-6 to TRBJ2-7, with a possible D match to TRBD2 (5 bases). The V end was cut by 2 bases, the J end by 0 bases, with 12 bases between. Germline assignment: CDR1 SGHDT and CDR2 YYEEEE. The CDR3 spans 15 residues. In nucleotides, the CDR3 is TGTGCCAGCAGCTTTTCGGGAAAGAGCTCCTACGAGCAGTACTTC. Amino acids: CASSFSGKSSYEQYF.

The chain carries TRBV9 and TRBJ1-4; D is unresolved. V was cut by 4 bases and J by 0 bases, with 10 bases left in between. CDR1 and CDR2 (germline): SGDLS, YYNGEE. The CDR3 has 15 residues. The CDR3 loop reads CASSPPGSTNEKLFF. DNA for the CDR3: TGTGCCAGCAGCCCGCCGGGGTCAACTAATGAAAAACTGTTTTTT. Based on the CDR3 plus reference TRBV9 and TRBJ1-4, the full variable domain is DSGVTQTPKHLITATGQRVTLRCSPRSGDLSVYWYQQSLDQGLQFLIQYYNGEERAKGNILERFSAQQFPDLHSELNLSSLELGDSALYFCASSPPGSTNEKLFFGSGTQLSVL.

CDR3 protein: CASSLEWDRTNYGYTF. CDR3 DNA sequence: TGTGCCAGCAGCTTAGAATGGGACAGAACTAACTATGGCTACACCTTC. The rearrangement joins TRBV7-2 to TRBJ1-2; 7 bases agree with TRBD1. J was trimmed by 0 bases and V by 1 base; bases with no gene match: 5. In germline, CDR1 is SGHTA, CDR2 FQGNSA. This CDR3 spans 16 amino acids.

The rearrangement joins TRBV12-3 or TRBV12-4 to TRBJ1-1; tentative D call: TRBD1 (6 bases). The CDR3 contains 16 residues. V dropped 0 bases and J dropped 0 bases, with 11 bases sitting between them. CDR3 amino acids: CASSLAAGTMNTEAFF. The DNA for the CDR3 is TGTGCCAGCAGTTTAGCGGCAGGGACAATGAACACTGAAGCTTTCTTT.

The V and J genes are TRBV4-1 and TRBJ1-2; the match to TRBD1 covers 7 bases. The germline V gene encodes CDR1 MGHRA and CDR2 YSYEKL. This CDR3 comprises 15 residues. The ends lost 0 bases at V and 4 bases at J; junction bases unmatched: 5. The CDR3 is CASSQEEDRTYGYTF. The DNA for the CDR3 is TGCGCCAGCAGCCAAGAGGAGGACAGGACCTATGGCTACACCTTC.

This chain links TRBV2 with TRBJ1-2; a weak D match, TRBD1 (5 bases). The CDR3 length is 12 residues. Germline assignment: CDR1 SNHLY and CDR2 FYNNEI. The V gene lost 6 bases and the J gene lost 6 bases, with 11 bases spanning the gap. The CDR3 loop reads CASRRGRNGYTF. DNA of the CDR3: TGTGCCAGCAGGAGGGGCAGGAATGGCTACACCTTC.

The rearrangement joins TRBV12-3 or TRBV12-4 to TRBJ1-1, with 10 bases lining up with TRBD1. J was trimmed by 3 bases and V by 5 bases; bases with no gene match: 9. The CDR3 has 16 residues. The CDR3 is CASSPGTGVFYTEAFF. CDR3 sequence (DNA): TGTGCCAGCAGTCCAGGGACAGGGGTGTTCTACACTGAAGCTTTCTTT.

V gene TRBV29-1 combines with J gene TRBJ2-7, with D perhaps TRBD2 (6 bases). With 7 bases removed from V and 5 bases from J, the gap between germline ends came to 18 bases. The length of the CDR3 is 13 residues. Per the germline V gene, CDR1 is SQVTM and CDR2 is ANQGSEA. The CDR3 sequence is CSARGGRSHEQYF. In DNA form, the CDR3 reads TGCAGCGCCCGTGGAGGGAGATCCCACGAGCAGTACTTC.

The gene calls are TRBV9 and TRBJ2-1; D may be TRBD2 (5 bases). The CDR3 has 16 residues. Germline lookup yields CDR1 SGDLS and CDR2 YYNGEE. V was clipped by 4 bases and J by 4 bases, with 18 bases between them. The CDR3 DNA reads as TGTGCCAGCAGCCCGAGCGGTATGGGCACATACAATGAGCAGTTCTTC. Its translation: CASSPSGMGTYNEQFF.